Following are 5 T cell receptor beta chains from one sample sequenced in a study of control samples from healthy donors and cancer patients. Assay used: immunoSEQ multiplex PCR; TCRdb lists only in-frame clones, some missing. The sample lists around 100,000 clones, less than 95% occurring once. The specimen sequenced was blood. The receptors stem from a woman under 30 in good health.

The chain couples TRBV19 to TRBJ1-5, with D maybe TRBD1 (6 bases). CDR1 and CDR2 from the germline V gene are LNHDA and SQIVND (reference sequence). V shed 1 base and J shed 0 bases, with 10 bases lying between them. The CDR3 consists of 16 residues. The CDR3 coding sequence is TGTGCCAGTAGTATAGGAGGGGGAAGTAGCAATCAGCCCCAGCATTTT. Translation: CASSIGGGSSNQPQHF.

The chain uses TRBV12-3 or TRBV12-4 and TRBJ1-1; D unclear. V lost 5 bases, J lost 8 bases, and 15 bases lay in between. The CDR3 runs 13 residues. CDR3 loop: CASSLPPREEAFF. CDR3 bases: TGTGCCAGCAGTCTCCCACCCCGGGAGGAAGCTTTCTTT.

CDR3 nucleotides: TGTGCCAGCAGTGACGACTGGGAAGAAGAGACCCAGTACTTC. Its translation is CASSDDWEEETQYF. V is TRBV6-1 and J is TRBJ2-5; D not resolved. The V end lost 3 bases, the J end lost 3 bases, and 11 bases lay between the germline ends. Looked up from germline, CDR1 is MNHNS and CDR2 is SASEGT. The CDR3 sequence is 14 residues long.

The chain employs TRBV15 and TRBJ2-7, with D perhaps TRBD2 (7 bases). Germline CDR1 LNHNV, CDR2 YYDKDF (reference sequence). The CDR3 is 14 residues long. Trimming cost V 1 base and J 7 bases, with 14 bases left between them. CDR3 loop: CATSRGGGAGEQYF. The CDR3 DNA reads TGTGCCACCAGCAGAGGGGGGGGCGCGGGAGAGCAGTACTTC.

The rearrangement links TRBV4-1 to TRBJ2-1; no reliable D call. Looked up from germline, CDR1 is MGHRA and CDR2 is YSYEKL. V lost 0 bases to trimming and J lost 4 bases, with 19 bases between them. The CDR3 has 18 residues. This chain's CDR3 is CASSQEVGPGVGYNEQFF. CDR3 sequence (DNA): TGCGCCAGCAGCCAAGAAGTAGGTCCTGGGGTGGGATACAATGAGCAGTTCTTC.